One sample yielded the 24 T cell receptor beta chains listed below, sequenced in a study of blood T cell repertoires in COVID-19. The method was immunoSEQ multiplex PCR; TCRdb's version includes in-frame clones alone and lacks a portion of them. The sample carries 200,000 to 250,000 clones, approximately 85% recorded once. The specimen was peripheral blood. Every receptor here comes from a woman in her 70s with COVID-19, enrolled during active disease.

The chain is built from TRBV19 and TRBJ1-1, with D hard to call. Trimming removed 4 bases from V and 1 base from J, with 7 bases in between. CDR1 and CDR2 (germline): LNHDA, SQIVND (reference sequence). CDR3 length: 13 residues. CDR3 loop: CASSTDWNTEAFF. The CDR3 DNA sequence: TGTGCCAGTAGTACAGACTGGAACACTGAAGCTTTCTTT.

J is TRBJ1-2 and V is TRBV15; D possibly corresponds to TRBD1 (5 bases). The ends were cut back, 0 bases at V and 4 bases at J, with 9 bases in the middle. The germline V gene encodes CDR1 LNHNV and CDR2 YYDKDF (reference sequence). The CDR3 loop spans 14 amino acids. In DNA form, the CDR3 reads TGTGCCACCAGCAGAGATCCAGGGTTCTATGGCTACACCTTC. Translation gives CATSRDPGFYGYTF.

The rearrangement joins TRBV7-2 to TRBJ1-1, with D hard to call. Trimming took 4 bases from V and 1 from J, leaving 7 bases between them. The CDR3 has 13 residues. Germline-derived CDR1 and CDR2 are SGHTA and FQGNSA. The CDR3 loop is CASSSGGNTEAFF. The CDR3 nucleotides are TGTGCCAGCAGCTCTGGCGGGAACACTGAAGCTTTCTTT. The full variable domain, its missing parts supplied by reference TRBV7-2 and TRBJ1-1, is GAGVSQSPSNKVTEKGKDVELRCDPISGHTALYWYRQSLGQGLEFLIYFQGNSAPDKSGLPSDRFSAERTGGSVSTLTIQRTQQEDSAVYLCASSSGGNTEAFFGQGTRLTVV.

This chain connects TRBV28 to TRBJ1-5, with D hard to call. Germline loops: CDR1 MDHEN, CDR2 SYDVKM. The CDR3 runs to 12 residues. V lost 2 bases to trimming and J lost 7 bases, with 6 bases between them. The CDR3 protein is CASSLRRQPQHF. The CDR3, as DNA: TGTGCCAGCAGTTTAAGGAGACAGCCCCAGCATTTT.

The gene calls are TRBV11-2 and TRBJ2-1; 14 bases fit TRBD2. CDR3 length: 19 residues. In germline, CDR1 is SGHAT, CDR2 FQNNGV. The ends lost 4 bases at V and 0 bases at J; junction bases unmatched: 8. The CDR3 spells CASSSNRLAGGSSYNEQFF. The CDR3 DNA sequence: TGTGCCAGCAGCTCAAATCGACTAGCGGGAGGGAGCTCCTACAATGAGCAGTTCTTC.

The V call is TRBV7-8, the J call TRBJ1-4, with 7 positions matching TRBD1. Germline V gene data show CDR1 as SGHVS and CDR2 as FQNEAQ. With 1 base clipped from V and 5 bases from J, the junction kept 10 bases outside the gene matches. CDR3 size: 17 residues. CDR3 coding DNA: TGTGCCAGCAGCTTAGAGAACAGGGGCAGGCGAAATGAAAAACTGTTTTTT. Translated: CASSLENRGRRNEKLFF.

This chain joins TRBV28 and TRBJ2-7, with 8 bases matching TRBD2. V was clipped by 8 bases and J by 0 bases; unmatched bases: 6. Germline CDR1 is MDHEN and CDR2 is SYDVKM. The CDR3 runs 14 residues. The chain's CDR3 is CASVGTSGSYEQYF. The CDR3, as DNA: TGTGCCAGCGTTGGAACTAGCGGCTCCTACGAGCAGTACTTC.

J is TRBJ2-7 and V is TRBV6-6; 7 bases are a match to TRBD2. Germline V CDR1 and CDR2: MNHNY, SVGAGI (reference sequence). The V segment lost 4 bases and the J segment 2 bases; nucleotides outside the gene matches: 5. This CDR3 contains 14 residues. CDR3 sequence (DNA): TGTGCCAGCAGTTCCAGCGGGGCGCCCTACGAGCAGTACTTC. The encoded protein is CASSSSGAPYEQYF.

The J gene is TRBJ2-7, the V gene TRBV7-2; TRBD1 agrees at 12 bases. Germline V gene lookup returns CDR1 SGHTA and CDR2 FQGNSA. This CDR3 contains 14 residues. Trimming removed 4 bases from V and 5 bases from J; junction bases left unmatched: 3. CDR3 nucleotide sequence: TGTGCCAGCAGCTGGGACAGGGGGCCGGACGAGCAGTACTTC. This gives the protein CASSWDRGPDEQYF.

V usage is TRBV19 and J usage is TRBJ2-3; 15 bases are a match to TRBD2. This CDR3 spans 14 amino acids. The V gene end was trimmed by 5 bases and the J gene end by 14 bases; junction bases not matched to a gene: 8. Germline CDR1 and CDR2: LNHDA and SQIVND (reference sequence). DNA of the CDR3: TGTGCCAGTAGTGCGGGGACTAGCGGGAGGAGGGCGTATTTT. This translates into CASSAGTSGRRAYF.

In DNA, the CDR3 is TGTGCCAGCAGCCCGGGGTGGACAGGGGGCTTTGACACTGAAGCTTTCTTT. Translation gives CASSPGWTGGFDTEAFF. This chain uses TRBV7-2 with TRBJ1-1; 11 nucleotides match TRBD1. This CDR3 is 17 amino acids long. The V and J ends lost 5 bases and 3 bases, in that order; junction bases with no gene match: 11. CDR1 is SGHTA and CDR2 is FQGNSA in the germline V gene.

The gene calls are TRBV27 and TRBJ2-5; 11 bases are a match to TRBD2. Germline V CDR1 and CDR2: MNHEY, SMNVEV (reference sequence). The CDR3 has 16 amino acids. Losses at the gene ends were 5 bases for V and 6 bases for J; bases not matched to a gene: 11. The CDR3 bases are TGTGCCAGCAGTCTCCAGGGTAGCGGGAGGGGAAAGACCCAGTACTTC. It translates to CASSLQGSGRGKTQYF.

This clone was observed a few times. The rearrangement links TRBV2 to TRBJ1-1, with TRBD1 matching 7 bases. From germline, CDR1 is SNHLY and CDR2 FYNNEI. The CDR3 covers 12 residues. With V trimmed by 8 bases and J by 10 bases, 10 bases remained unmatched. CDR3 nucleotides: TGTGCCAGCCGAGGAGGGGGCGGAGGAGCTTTCTTT. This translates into CASRGGGGGAFF.

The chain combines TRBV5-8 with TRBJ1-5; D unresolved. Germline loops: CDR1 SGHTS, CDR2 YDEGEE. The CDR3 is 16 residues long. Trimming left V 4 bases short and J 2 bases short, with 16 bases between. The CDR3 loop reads CASSAMMERGNQPQHF. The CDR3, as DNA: TGTGCCAGCAGCGCGATGATGGAGAGGGGCAATCAGCCCCAGCATTTT. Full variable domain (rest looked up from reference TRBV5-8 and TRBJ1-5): EAGVTQSPTHLIKTRGQQATLRCSPISGHTSVYWYQQALGLGLQFLLWYDEGEERNRGNFPPRFSGRQFPNYSSELNVNALELEDSALYLCASSAMMERGNQPQHFGDGTRLSIL.

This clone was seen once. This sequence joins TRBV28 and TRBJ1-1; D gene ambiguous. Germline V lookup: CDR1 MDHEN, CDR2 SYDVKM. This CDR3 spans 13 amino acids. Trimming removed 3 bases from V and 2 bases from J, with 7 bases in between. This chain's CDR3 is CASSFNLNTEAFF. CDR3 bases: TGTGCCAGCAGTTTTAATCTTAACACTGAAGCTTTCTTT.

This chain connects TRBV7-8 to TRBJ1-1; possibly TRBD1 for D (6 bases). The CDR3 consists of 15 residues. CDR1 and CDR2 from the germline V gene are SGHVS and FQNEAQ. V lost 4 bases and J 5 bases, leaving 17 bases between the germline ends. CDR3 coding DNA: TGTGCCAGCAGCTATATGGGGGCCCTCGGGACTGAAGCTTTCTTT. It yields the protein CASSYMGALGTEAFF.

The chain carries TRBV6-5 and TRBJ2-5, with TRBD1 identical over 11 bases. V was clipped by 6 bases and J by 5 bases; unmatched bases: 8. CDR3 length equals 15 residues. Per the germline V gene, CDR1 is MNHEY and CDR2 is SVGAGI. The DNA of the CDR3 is TGTGCCAGCAGGCGGACAGGGGGCCCGCAGGAGACCCAGTACTTC. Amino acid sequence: CASRRTGGPQETQYF.

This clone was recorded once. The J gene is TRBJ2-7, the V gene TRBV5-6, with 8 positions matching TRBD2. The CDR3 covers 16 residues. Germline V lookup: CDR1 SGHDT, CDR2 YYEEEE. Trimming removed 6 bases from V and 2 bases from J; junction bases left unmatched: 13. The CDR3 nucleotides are TGTGCCAGCACCCACATGCGGCTAGCGGGCCCCTACGAGCAGTACTTC. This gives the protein CASTHMRLAGPYEQYF.

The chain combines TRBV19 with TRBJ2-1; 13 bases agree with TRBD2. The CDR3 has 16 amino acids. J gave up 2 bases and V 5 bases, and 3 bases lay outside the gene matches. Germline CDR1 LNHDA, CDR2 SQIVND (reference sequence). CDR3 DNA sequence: TGTGCCAGTAGTCGCGGGACTAGCGGGGCCTACAATGAGCAGTTCTTC. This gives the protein CASSRGTSGAYNEQFF.

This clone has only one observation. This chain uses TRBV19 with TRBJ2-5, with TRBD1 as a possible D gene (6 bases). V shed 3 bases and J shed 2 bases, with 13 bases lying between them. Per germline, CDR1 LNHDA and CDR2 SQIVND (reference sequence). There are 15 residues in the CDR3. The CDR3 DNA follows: TGTGCCAGTAGTATTTCTGTGGGGACACAAGAGACCCAGTACTTC. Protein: CASSISVGTQETQYF. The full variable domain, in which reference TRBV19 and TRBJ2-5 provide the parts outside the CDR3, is DGGITQSPKYLFRKEGQNVTLSCEQNLNHDAMYWYRQDPGQGLRLIYYSQIVNDFQKGDIAEGYSVSREKKESFPLTVTSAQKNPTAFYLCASSISVGTQETQYFGPGTRLLVL.

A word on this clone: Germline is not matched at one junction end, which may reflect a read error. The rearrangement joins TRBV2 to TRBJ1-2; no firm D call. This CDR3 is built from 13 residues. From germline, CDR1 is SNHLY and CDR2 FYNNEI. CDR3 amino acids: CASSLGLNYGYTF. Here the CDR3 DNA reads TGTGCCAGCAGTTTAGGACTTAACTACGGCTACACCTTC.

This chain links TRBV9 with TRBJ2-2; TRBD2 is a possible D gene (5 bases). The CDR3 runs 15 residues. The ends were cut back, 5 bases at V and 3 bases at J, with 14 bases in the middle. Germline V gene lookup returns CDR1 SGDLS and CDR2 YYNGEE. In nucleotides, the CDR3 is TGTGCCAGCAGTTCCCGGGCTAGCCACACCGGGGAGCTGTTTTTT. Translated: CASSSRASHTGELFF.

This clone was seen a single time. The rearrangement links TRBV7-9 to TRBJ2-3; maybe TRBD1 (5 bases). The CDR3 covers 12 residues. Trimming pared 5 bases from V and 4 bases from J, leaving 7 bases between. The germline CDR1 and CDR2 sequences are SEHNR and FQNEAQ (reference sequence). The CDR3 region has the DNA TGTGCCAGCAGCCCACAGGCAGATACGCAGTATTTT. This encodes CASSPQADTQYF.

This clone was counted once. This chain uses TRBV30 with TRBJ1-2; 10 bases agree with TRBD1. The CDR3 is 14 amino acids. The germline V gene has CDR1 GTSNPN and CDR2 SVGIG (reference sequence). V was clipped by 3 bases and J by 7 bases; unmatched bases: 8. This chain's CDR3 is CAWRTMDRGFGYTF. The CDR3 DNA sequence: TGTGCCTGGAGAACAATGGACAGGGGGTTTGGCTACACCTTC.